The sequence of this TCR beta chain was determined in a study of T cell repertoires in cytomegalovirus infection. Study details: Recently identified HLA-C-restricted and well-studied HLA-B-restricted CMV epitopes were used. The public TCR beta signatures pointed to both CMV infection and matching HLA type.

Notes on the study in general: Totalled public TCR beta family frequency picked out people who carried CMV plus the relevant HLA. There were HLA-C-restricted CMV-specific TCR beta clonotypes dominating the ex vivo response.

TCRdb redid the calling of the reads with MiXCR, one entry per CDR3 protein. The table shows more than 110,000 distinct CDR3 sequences, with around 32% occurring only once. The V end was cut by 5 bases, the J end by 6 bases, with 13 bases between. The CDR3 has 13 residues. Germline V CDR1 and CDR2: MNHEY, SMNVEV (reference sequence). With respect to this clonotype: Its antigen is still unknown.

The receptor comes from a human donor in good health (CMV status not recorded). Some clones in this sample may be carry-over from other donors' samples. V and J are TRBV27 and TRBJ1-2; no definite D call. This sample comprised CD8+ T cells from cultured PBMCs, obtained from culture after CMV antigen stimulation. The CDR3 nucleotides read TGTGCCAGCAGTCCGGCTGGCGAACATGGCTACACCTTC. Amino acid sequence: CASSPAGEHGYTF.